Below, one T cell receptor (beta chain) is given with its context. Its antigen remains unknown. Sample time point: cycle 4 day 1 (C4D1), after 5 to 7 weeks of nivolumab. All patients relapsed after autologous stem cell transplantation, and brentuximab vedotin exposure varied. This record belongs to a study of PD-1 blockade in classical Hodgkin lymphoma. The data were produced by immunoSEQ multiplex PCR, yet TCRdb's version contains in-frame clones alone and is incomplete. The data show some 110,000 clones, with approximately 89% seen just once and 19% held by the top ten. Study-level results: Some patients started nivolumab under 1 year after ASCT, and they were excluded. By C4D1 there was a significant rise in CD4+ TCR diversity but not in CD8+ TCR diversity. Complete responders entered with baseline diversity on par with newly diagnosed patients, the results showed. Repertoire difference causes, possibly disease activity or prior therapy, remain undefined.

The specimen comprised peripheral blood mononuclear cells (PBMCs), sampled before the fourth cycle of nivolumab. The receptor was derived from a human donor with classical Hodgkin lymphoma.

In DNA form, the CDR3 reads TGTGCCAGCAGCCGTGGACTAGGTAGTGAGCAGTACTTC. This codes for CASSRGLGSEQYF. V gene TRBV5-4 combines with J gene TRBJ2-7, with 7 bases matching TRBD2. With V trimmed by 4 bases and J by 7 bases, 8 bases remained unmatched. Germline values: CDR1 SGHNT, CDR2 YYREEE (reference sequence). CDR3 size: 13 residues.